These 18 T cell receptor beta chains were all obtained from the same sample, sequenced in a study of blood T cell repertoires in COVID-19. TCRdb's table, derived via immunoSEQ multiplex PCR, lists solely in-frame clones and lacks some. Seen here are 150,000 to 200,000 clones, about 86% observed once, and the top ten hold under 3%. The source material was peripheral blood. The receptors shown here come from a human donor with acute or convalescent COVID-19. The donor label of this sample is uncertain.

The genes are TRBV30 and TRBJ2-2, with 10 nucleotides matching TRBD2. Germline CDR1 is GTSNPN and CDR2 is SVGIG (reference sequence). The CDR3 totals 12 residues. The V gene end was trimmed by 5 bases and the J gene end by 6 bases; junction bases not matched to a gene: 0. CDR3 amino acids: CAWGLAAGELFF. For the CDR3, the DNA is TGTGCCTGGGGACTAGCGGCCGGGGAGCTGTTTTTT.

This rearrangement joins TRBV30 to TRBJ1-5; no firm D call. The germline gives CDR1 GTSNPN, CDR2 SVGIG (reference sequence). The CDR3 contains 14 residues. V lost 0 bases and J 2 bases, leaving 8 bases between the germline ends. The CDR3: CAWSVDNGNQPQHF. The CDR3, as DNA: TGTGCCTGGAGTGTAGACAATGGCAATCAGCCCCAGCATTTT.

This clone was counted between two and nine times. This chain connects TRBV2 to TRBJ2-7; tentative D call: TRBD2 (5 bases). V was trimmed by 4 bases and J by 3 bases, leaving 13 bases between them. Germline CDR1 reads SNHLY; CDR2 reads FYNNEI. This CDR3 is built from 14 residues. For the CDR3, the DNA is TGTGCCAGCAGTGTGCGGGCAGAGAACTACGAGCAGTACTTC. It yields the protein CASSVRAENYEQYF.

This clone was seen more than once but under ten times. The chain links TRBV5-4 to TRBJ2-2; 10 positions agree with TRBD2. Germline assignment: CDR1 SGHNT and CDR2 YYREEE (reference sequence). With V trimmed by 9 bases and J by 6 bases, 14 bases remained unmatched. The CDR3 is 16 residues long. Here the CDR3 reads CATSASLAGVAGELFF. The CDR3 nucleotides read TGTGCCACTTCCGCCTCGCTAGCGGGAGTGGCCGGGGAGCTGTTTTTT.

This clone came up once. The V call is TRBV5-1, the J call TRBJ2-1; TRBD2 matches 10 bases. The CDR3 covers 15 residues. V lost 0 bases, J lost 7 bases, and 4 bases stayed unmatched. CDR1 and CDR2 from the germline V gene are SGHRS and YFSETQ. The CDR3 reads CASSLELAGPNEQFF. The CDR3 coding sequence is TGCGCCAGCAGCTTGGAACTAGCGGGGCCAAATGAGCAGTTCTTC.

This rearrangement joins TRBV25-1 to TRBJ2-7; 11 nucleotides align to TRBD2. The CDR3 has 16 residues. Trimming at V came to 2 bases and at J to 7 bases, leaving 10 bases not matched to a gene. Germline V CDR1 and CDR2: MGHDK, SYGVNS. CDR3 sequence: CASSEVLLAGGGEQYF. The DNA of the CDR3 is TGTGCCAGCAGTGAAGTATTGCTAGCGGGAGGTGGTGAGCAGTACTTC.

The chain links TRBV7-2 to TRBJ2-7, with 7 bases lining up with TRBD2. Germline V gene sequence: CDR1 SGHTA, CDR2 FQGNSA. The V gene end was trimmed by 1 base and the J gene end by 2 bases; junction bases not matched to a gene: 11. This CDR3 contains 17 residues. CDR3 coding DNA: TGTGCCAGCAGCTTAGGGTCTAGCGGTCGGGAGGCCTACGAGCAGTACTTC. Encoded protein: CASSLGSSGREAYEQYF.

This chain connects TRBV29-1 to TRBJ2-1; D is perhaps TRBD2 (6 bases). Germline values: CDR1 SQVTM, CDR2 ANQGSEA. The CDR3 is made up of 15 amino acids. Trimming pared 5 bases from V and 4 bases from J, leaving 18 bases between. CDR3 nucleotide sequence: TGCAGCGTTCCCCCTGGGGCTAGCGCATACAATGAGCAGTTCTTC. Translated, it gives CSVPPGASAYNEQFF.

The rearrangement joins TRBV4-2 to TRBJ1-1, with TRBD1 matching over 7 bases. The CDR3 has 16 amino acids. The germline V gene encodes CDR1 LGHNA and CDR2 YNFKEQ. With V trimmed by 1 base and J by 6 bases, 11 bases remained unmatched. The CDR3 DNA reads as TGTGCCAGCAGCCAAGTGGGGCGAGGGGGCAGCGCTGAAGCTTTCTTT. Amino acid sequence: CASSQVGRGGSAEAFF.

The chain recombines TRBV18 with TRBJ2-1; D is perhaps TRBD2 (7 bases). The CDR3 contains 15 residues. The ends were cut back, 2 bases at V and 5 bases at J, with 13 bases in the middle. Germline lookup yields CDR1 KGHSH and CDR2 LQKENI. The CDR3: CASSPMEGGNNEQFF. CDR3 in DNA: TGTGCCAGCTCACCAATGGAGGGGGGGAACAATGAGCAGTTCTTC.

The chain uses TRBV1 and TRBJ1-1; the tabulated D call, TRBD1, remains unverified against the DNA. TRBV1 corresponds to a pseudogene. CDR3 size: 14 residues. The CDR3 here is CTRQAGAMNTEAFF. The CDR3 DNA reads as TGCACCAGACAGGCAGGGGCAATGAACACTGAAGCTTTCTTT.

This clone was recorded only once. This sequence joins TRBV11-2 and TRBJ1-3, with 8 bases fitting TRBD1. The germline CDR1 and CDR2 sequences are SGHAT and FQNNGV. Trimming removed 5 bases from V and 7 bases from J; junction bases left unmatched: 10. This CDR3 spans 15 amino acids. The CDR3 protein is CASSPSPDRANTIYF. CDR3 nucleotides: TGTGCCAGCAGCCCATCCCCGGACAGGGCCAACACCATATATTTT.

The chain employs TRBV7-2 and TRBJ2-5, with 9 bases lining up with TRBD1. V gave up 2 bases and J gave up 4 bases; unmatched junction bases: 8. There are 16 residues in the CDR3. Germline V gene sequence: CDR1 SGHTA, CDR2 FQGNSA. The CDR3 spells CASSLQGQGDAETQYF. CDR3 nucleotides: TGTGCCAGCAGCTTACAGGGACAGGGTGATGCAGAGACCCAGTACTTC.

This sequence joins TRBV9 and TRBJ2-2; 7 bases match TRBD1. Germline V gene data show CDR1 as SGDLS and CDR2 as YYNGEE. The CDR3 extends over 16 amino acids. Trimming cost V 4 bases and J 3 bases; bases outside gene matches: 9. CDR3 in amino acids: CASSRWAGGDTGELFF. CDR3 in DNA: TGTGCCAGCAGCCGATGGGCAGGGGGAGACACCGGGGAGCTGTTTTTT.

V usage is TRBV6-5 and J usage is TRBJ2-7; TRBD1 agrees at 9 bases. CDR1 is MNHEY and CDR2 is SVGAGI in the germline V gene. The CDR3 is made up of 16 amino acids. V shed 0 bases, J shed 5 bases, and the junction held 8 bases outside the gene matches. CDR3 residues: CASSYSEWDRVNEQYF. CDR3 coding DNA: TGTGCCAGCAGTTACTCCGAGTGGGACAGGGTGAACGAGCAGTACTTC.

The CDR3 coding sequence is TGCGCCAGCAGCTTTGGGAGCGGGAGGGCCAATGAGCAGTTCTTC. Translated, it gives CASSFGSGRANEQFF. This sequence joins TRBV5-1 and TRBJ2-1, with 10 positions matching TRBD2. CDR1 is SGHRS and CDR2 is YFSETQ in the germline V gene. CDR3 length: 15 residues. Germline trimming cut 2 bases from V and 6 bases from J; bases unmatched to any gene: 5.

Of note for this clone: Other DNA sequences in the sample encode the same CDR3. The chain employs TRBV9 and TRBJ2-1; 8 positions match TRBD2. V dropped 1 base and J dropped 4; count of bases not matched to a gene: 4. The CDR3 is 15 residues long. The germline V gene has CDR1 SGDLS and CDR2 YYNGEE. The CDR3 loop is CASSVTSGSYNEQFF. The DNA for the CDR3 is TGTGCCAGCAGCGTAACTAGCGGCTCATACAATGAGCAGTTCTTC.

The sample holds a few counts of this clone. V usage is TRBV9 and J usage is TRBJ1-5; 8 nucleotides line up with TRBD1. CDR3 length: 17 residues. Per the germline V gene, CDR1 is SGDLS and CDR2 is YYNGEE. Trimming took 4 bases from V and 3 from J; bases not matched to a gene: 12. The CDR3 reads CASSPKRGQGLNQPQHF. CDR3 in DNA: TGTGCCAGCAGCCCAAAAAGAGGACAGGGACTCAATCAGCCCCAGCATTTT.